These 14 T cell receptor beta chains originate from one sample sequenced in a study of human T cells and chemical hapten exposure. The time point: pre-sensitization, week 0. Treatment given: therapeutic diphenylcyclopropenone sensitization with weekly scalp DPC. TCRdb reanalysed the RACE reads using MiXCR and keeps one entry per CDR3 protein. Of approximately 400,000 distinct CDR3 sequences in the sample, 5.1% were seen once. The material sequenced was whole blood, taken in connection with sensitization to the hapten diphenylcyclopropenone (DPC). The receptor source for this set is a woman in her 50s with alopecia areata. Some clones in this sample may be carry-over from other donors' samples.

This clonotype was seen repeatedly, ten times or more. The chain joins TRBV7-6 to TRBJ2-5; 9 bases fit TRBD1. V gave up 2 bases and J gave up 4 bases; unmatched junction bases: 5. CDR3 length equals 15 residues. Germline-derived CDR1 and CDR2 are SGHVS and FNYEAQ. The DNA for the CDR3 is TGTGCCAGCAGCTTATCCACAGGGGGCGGAGAGACCCAGTACTTC. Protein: CASSLSTGGGETQYF.

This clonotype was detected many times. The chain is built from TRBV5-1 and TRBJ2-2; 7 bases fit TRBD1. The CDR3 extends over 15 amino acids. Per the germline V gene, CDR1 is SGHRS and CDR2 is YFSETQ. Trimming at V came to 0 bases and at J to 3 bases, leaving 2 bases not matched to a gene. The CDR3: CASSLGDRDTGELFF. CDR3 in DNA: TGCGCCAGCAGCTTGGGAGACAGGGACACCGGGGAGCTGTTTTTT.

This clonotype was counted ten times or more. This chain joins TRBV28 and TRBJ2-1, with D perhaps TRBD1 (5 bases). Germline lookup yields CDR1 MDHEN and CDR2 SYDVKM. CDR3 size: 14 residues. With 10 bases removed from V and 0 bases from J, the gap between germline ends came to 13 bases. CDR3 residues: CATAGPNSYNEQFF. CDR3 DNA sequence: TGTGCCACCGCAGGGCCTAACTCCTACAATGAGCAGTTCTTC.

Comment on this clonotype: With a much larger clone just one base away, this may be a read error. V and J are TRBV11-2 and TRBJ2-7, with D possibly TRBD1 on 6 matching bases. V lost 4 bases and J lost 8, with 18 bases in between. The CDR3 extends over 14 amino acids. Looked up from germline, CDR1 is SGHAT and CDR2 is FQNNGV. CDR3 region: CASSSYTGTYKQYF. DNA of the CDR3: TGTGCCAGCAGCTCTTACACAGGGACGTACAAGCAGTACTTC.

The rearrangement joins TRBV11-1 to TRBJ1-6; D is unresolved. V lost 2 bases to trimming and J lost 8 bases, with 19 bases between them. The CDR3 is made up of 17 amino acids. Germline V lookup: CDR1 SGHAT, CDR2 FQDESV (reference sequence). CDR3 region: CASSLTTGPNLHSPLHF. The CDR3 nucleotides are TGTGCCAGCAGCTTAACTACCGGGCCCAACCTACATTCACCCCTCCACTTT.

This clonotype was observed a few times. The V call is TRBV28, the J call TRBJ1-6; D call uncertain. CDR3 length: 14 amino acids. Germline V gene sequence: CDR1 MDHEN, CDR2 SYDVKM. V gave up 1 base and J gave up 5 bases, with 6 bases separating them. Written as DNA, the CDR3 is TGTGCCAGCAGTTTATTAGACAATAATTCACCCCTCCACTTT. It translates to CASSLLDNNSPLHF.

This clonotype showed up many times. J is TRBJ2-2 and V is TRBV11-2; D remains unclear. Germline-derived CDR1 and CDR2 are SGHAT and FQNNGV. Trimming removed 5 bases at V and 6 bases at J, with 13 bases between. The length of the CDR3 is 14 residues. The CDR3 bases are TGTGCCAGCAGCATCGGCCGCGCGTCCGGGGAGCTGTTTTTT. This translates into CASSIGRASGELFF.

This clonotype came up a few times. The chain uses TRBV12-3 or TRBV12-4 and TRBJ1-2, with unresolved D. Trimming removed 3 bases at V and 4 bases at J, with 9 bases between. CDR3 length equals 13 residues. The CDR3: CASSFEGPYGYTF. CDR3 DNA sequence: TGTGCCAGCAGTTTCGAAGGACCCTATGGCTACACCTTC.

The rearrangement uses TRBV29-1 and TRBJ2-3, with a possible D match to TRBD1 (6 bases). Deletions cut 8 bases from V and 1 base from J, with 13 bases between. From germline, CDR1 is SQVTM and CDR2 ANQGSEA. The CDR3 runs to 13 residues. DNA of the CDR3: TGCAGCTTCCGGACAGCGGGCACAGATACGCAGTATTTT. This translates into CSFRTAGTDTQYF.

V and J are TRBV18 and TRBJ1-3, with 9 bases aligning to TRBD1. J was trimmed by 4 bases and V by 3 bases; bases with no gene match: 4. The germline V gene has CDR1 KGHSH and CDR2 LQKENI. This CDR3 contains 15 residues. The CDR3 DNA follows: TGTGCCAGCTCACCGGGGACAGGGCACGGAAACACCATATATTTT. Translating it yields CASSPGTGHGNTIYF.

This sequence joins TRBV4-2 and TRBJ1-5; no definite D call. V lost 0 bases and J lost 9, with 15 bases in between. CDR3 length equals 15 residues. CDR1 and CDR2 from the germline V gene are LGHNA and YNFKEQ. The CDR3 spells CASSQDQATMGPQHF. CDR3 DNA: TGTGCCAGCAGCCAAGATCAGGCCACGATGGGGCCCCAGCATTTT.

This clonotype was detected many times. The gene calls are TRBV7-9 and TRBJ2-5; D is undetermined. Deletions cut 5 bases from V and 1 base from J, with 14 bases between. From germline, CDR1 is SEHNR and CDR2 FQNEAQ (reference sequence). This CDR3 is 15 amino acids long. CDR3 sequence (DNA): TGTGCCAGCAGCCCCTCCCTGGGCAGCCAAGAGACCCAGTACTTC. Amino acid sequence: CASSPSLGSQETQYF.

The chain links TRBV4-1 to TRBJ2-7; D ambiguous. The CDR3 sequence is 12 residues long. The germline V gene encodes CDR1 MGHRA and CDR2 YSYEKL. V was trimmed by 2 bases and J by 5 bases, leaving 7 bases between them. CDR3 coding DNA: TGCGCCAGCAGCCAATACGGTGACGAGCAGTACTTC. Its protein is CASSQYGDEQYF.

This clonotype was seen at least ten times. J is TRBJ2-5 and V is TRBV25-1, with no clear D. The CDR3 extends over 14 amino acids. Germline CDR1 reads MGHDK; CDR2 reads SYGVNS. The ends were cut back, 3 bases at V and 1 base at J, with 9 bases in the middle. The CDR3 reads CASSDRRFQETQYF. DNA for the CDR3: TGTGCCAGCAGTGATCGGCGGTTCCAAGAGACCCAGTACTTC.